This T cell receptor (beta chain) was recorded in a study of blood T cell repertoires in COVID-19 (dated by TCRdb to the early 2020s). About the full investigation: Samples from collaborators originated in the United States, Italy and Spain and spanned both the acute and convalescent phases of COVID-19. The prospective study material was composed of cDNA or gDNA derived from T cells, B-cell-depleted T cells, or PBMCs. The dataset comprised deeply sampled blood TCRbeta repertoires from subjects exposed to, actively infected with, or recovered from COVID-19. A freely available public database, intended as a resource for researchers studying the immune response to SARS-CoV-2, is where the repertoires were released. Samples came from the ongoing ImmuneRACE study (first 160 participants) plus 1,254 subjects from 6 global collaborators. Sample metadata almost always included a de-identified subject ID, COVID-19 status, age in years and sex. Where available, HLA class I and class II types were taken from metadata supplied by the sample provider and were not determined by assay-based typing. Beyond this particular receptor, the publication reports: The amount of clinical and demographic metadata varied by source and participant and was provided uncurated.

About this clone itself: No antigen is known for it. Per-base quality was not reported, and no clone a single base away is much larger than it.

TCRbeta CDR3 regions were amplified from genomic DNA by means of the immunoSEQ Assay, a bias-controlled multiplex PCR. As for the authors' bioinformatics: The number of nucleated cells in each sample was estimated by amplification of reference gene primers within the assay. Sequence reads were collapsed and filtered to measure the absolute abundance of every unique TCRbeta CDR3 rearrangement. For each sample, productive Simpson clonality was calculated as the square root of Simpson's diversity index over productive rearrangements. The table was pulled from immuneACCESS by TCRdb, which kept in-frame rearrangements only. Such tables lose some clones; where checked, under half of the loss comes from unresolved V genes, and the rest has no known cause. D and trimming were read from the DNA, whereas the V and J calls and clone size are those reported in that table. The sample data list some 200,000 clones, and about 86% of these were observed just once. The top ten clones comprise about 9.8% of the sample.

The CDR3 holds 16 amino acids from the cysteine to the phenylalanine. Kept here is only the CDR3 DNA, which spans 48 bases and is read in frame from base 1. Unmatched junction bases come to 1, with V trimmed by 0 bases and J by 1 base. CDR1 and CDR2 are read off the germline V gene (reference sequence) as SGHNT and YYREEE. Enrolling through a virtual design, the prospective study's participants ranged in age from about 18 to 89 years and lived across roughly 23 United States geographic areas. To assign participants to cohorts, the prospective study relied on clinical history that participants themselves reported in a screening survey and a study questionnaire. Mobile phlebotomists in the prospective study collected whole blood, serum and a nasopharyngeal or oropharyngeal swab from every participant. Over an approximately 2-month period, participants in the prospective study had the option of providing additional blood draws and questionnaires. Before DNA extraction, prospective study blood samples were shipped either frozen or at room temperature.

The chain links TRBV5-4 with TRBJ2-7, and 13 junction bases match TRBD2. The sequence derives from a woman in her forties or fifties with acute COVID-19. Material: PBMCs or T cells enriched from blood (not recorded which). The nucleotide sequence reads as follows: TGTGCCAGCAGCTTGGGGACTAGCGGGAGTTCCTACGAGCAGTACTTC. This yields the protein CASSLGTSGSSYEQYF.